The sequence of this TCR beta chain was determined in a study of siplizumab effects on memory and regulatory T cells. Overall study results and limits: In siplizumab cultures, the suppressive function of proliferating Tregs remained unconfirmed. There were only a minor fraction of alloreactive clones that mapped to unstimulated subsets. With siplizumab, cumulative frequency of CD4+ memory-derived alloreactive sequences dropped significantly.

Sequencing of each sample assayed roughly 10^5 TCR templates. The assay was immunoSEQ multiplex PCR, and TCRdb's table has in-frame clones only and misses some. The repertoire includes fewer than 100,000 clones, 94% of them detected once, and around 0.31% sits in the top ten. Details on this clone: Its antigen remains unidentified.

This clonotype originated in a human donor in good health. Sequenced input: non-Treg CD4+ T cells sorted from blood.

CDR3 nucleotides: TGTGCCACCACGAGGGGCGGGGCCAACGTCCTGACTTTC. Its protein product is CATTRGGANVLTF. The J gene is TRBJ2-6, the V gene TRBV15; the D gene could be TRBD1 or TRBD2 (5 bases each). V was shortened by 7 bases and J by 4 bases, with 8 bases between the two germline ends. This CDR3 region has 13 residues. CDR1 and CDR2 (germline): LNHNV, YYDKDF (reference sequence).